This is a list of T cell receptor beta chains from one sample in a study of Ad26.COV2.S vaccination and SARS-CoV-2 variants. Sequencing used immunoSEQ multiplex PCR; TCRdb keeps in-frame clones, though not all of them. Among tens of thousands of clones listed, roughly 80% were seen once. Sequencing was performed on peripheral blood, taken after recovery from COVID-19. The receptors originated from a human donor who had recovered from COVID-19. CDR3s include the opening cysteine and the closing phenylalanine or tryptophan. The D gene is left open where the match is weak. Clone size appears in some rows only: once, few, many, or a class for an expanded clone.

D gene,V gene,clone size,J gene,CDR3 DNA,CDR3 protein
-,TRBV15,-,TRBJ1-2,TGTGCCACCAGCAGCGGTAGGGGAGGGGACTATGGCTACACCTTC,CATSSGRGGDYGYTF
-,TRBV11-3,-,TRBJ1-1,TGTGCCAGCAGCCTGAATCAGGGAGACCACACTGAAGCTTTCTTT,CASSLNQGDHTEAFF
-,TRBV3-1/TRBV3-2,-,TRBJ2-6,TGTGCCAGCAGCCACAAAGGGGCTGGGGCCAACGTCCTGACTTTC,CASSHKGAGANVLTF
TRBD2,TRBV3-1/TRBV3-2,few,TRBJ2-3,TGTGCCAGCAGCCGAGGGAGGGCTATGGGCACAGATACGCAGTATTTT,CASSRGRAMGTDTQYF
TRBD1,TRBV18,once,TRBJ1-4,TGTGCCAGCTCACCCGGGACAGCAACTAATGAAAAACTGTTTTTT,CASSPGTATNEKLFF
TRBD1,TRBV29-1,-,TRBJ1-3,TGCAGCGGGAGGGGACAGGGAAACACCATATATTTT,CSGRGQGNTIYF
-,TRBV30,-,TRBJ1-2,TGTGCCTGGAGTGTACGTCACCGGGATGGCTACACCTTC,CAWSVRHRDGYTF
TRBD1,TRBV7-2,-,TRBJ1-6,TGTGCCAGCAGCTTAGGGACAGGTTCTTGGGCCCTCCACTTT,CASSLGTGSWALHF
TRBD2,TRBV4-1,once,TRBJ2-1,TGCGCCAGCAGCCAAGAGGTAGCGGGGGGGTACAATGAGCAGTTCTTC,CASSQEVAGGYNEQFF
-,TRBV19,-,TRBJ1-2,TGTGCCAGTAGTACAGGGGCCGGGGGCTATGGCTACACCTTC,CASSTGAGGYGYTF
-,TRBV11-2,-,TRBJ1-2,TGTGCCAGCAGCTCCCGAGTAGGGAACGCTGGCTACACCTTC,CASSSRVGNAGYTF